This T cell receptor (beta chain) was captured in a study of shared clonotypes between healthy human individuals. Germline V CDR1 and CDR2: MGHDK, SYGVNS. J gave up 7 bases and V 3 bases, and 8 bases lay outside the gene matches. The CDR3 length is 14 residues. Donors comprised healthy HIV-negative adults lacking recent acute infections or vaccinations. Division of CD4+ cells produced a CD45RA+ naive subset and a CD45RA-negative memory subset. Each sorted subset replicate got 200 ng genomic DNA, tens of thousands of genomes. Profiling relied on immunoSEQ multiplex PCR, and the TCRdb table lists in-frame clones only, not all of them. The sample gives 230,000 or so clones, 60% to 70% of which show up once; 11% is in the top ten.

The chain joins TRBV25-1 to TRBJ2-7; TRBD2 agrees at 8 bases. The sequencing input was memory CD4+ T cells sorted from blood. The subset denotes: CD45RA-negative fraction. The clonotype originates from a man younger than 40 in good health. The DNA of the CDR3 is TGTGCCAGCAGTGACGCGGGGGGTCCCGGGGAGCAGTACTTC. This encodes CASSDAGGPGEQYF.